This TCR beta chain stems from a study of blood T cell repertoires in COVID-19. Study-wide context: T cells, B-cell-depleted T cells, or PBMCs provided the cDNA or gDNA that served as material.

TCRdb keeps only in-frame clones here, not all; method: immunoSEQ multiplex PCR. Among 150,000 to 200,000 clones listed, 85% to 95% were seen once. The CDR3 length is 16 residues. Germline-derived CDR1 and CDR2 are MNHEY and SVGAGI. The V gene lost 2 bases and the J gene lost 1 base, with 14 bases spanning the gap. V usage is TRBV6-5 and J usage is TRBJ1-1, with TRBD1 as a possible D gene (5 bases). Sequencing was carried out using peripheral blood. The origin of this receptor is a woman aged 55-70 years with COVID-19, enrolled during active disease. CDR3 in DNA: TGTGCCAGCAGTTACGTGGGGCCCAGTACGAACACTGAAGCTTTCTTT. It encodes CASSYVGPSTNTEAFF.